Below are 25 T cell receptor beta chains sequenced from a single sample in a study of blood T cell repertoires in COVID-19. Data came from immunoSEQ multiplex PCR; TCRdb stores just in-frame clones and leaves some out. The sample gives about 150,000 clones, about 83% of which show up once; about an eighth is in the top ten. Material: peripheral blood. The receptors were sampled from a man in his 70s who had recovered from COVID-19.

This clone has a single count. The chain carries TRBV6-5 and TRBJ2-3, with TRBD2 identical over 10 bases. Germline values: CDR1 MNHEY, CDR2 SVGAGI. The trim removed 6 bases at V and 3 bases at J, leaving 3 bases unmatched. The CDR3 contains 14 residues. The CDR3 sequence: CASSASGSTDTQYF. The CDR3 coding sequence is TGTGCCAGCAGCGCTAGCGGGAGTACAGATACGCAGTATTTT.

V and J are TRBV5-4 and TRBJ1-2; D remains unclear. The CDR3 has 13 residues. The V gene's germline CDR1 is SGHNT and CDR2 YYREEE (reference sequence). With 1 base removed from V and 3 bases from J, the gap between germline ends came to 7 bases. CDR3 DNA: TGTGCCAGCAGCTTGAGTCGGGACTATGGCTACACCTTC. Protein: CASSLSRDYGYTF.

This clone was picked up one time. The rearrangement uses TRBV21-1 and TRBJ2-1; the table calls TRBD2, which could not be checked here. TRBV21-1 is classified as a pseudogene. This CDR3 region has 17 residues. CDR3 in DNA: TGTGCCAGCAGCAAAGCAAATAGACTAGCGGGAGACAATGAGCAGTTCTTC. Protein: CASSKANRLAGDNEQFF.

This rearrangement joins TRBV30 to TRBJ1-4, with D hard to call. Germline V gene lookup returns CDR1 GTSNPN and CDR2 SVGIG (reference sequence). V lost 3 bases and J lost 6, with 5 bases in between. This CDR3 contains 11 residues. The CDR3 sequence: CAWSLYEKLFF. The CDR3 DNA reads as TGTGCCTGGAGCTTGTATGAAAAACTGTTTTTT.

This rearrangement joins TRBV6-5 to TRBJ2-1; possibly TRBD2 for D (6 bases). CDR3 length: 14 residues. Germline loops: CDR1 MNHEY, CDR2 SVGAGI. V was shortened by 7 bases and J by 8 bases, with 18 bases between the two germline ends. This chain's CDR3 is CASTLTRRVHEQFF. Written as DNA, the CDR3 is TGTGCCAGCACCTTGACGCGGAGGGTGCATGAGCAGTTCTTC.

The J gene is TRBJ2-7, the V gene TRBV10-3, with 8 nucleotides matching TRBD1. The CDR3 is 15 amino acids. V gave up 4 bases and J gave up 0 bases; unmatched junction bases: 5. Germline V lookup: CDR1 ENHRY, CDR2 SYGVKD. Written as DNA, the CDR3 is TGTGCCATCAGTGGGGGGACAGGTTCCTCCTACGAGCAGTACTTC. Translation gives CAISGGTGSSYEQYF.

V is TRBV7-9 and J is TRBJ1-2; weak D call: TRBD1 (5 bases). Trimming cost V 5 bases and J 8 bases, with 12 bases left between them. The CDR3 length is 12 residues. CDR1 and CDR2 from the germline V gene are SEHNR and FQNEAQ (reference sequence). The CDR3 loop reads CASSRGARGYTF. The CDR3 DNA is TGTGCCAGCAGCAGGGGAGCGAGAGGCTACACCTTC. Using reference TRBV7-9 and TRBJ1-2 for the parts outside the CDR3, the full variable domain is DTGVSQNPRHKITKRGQNVTFRCDPISEHNRLYWYRQTLGQGPEFLTYFQNEAQLEKSRLLSDRFSAERPKGSFSTLEIQRTEQGDSAMYLCASSRGARGYTFGSGTRLTVV.

The chain uses TRBV7-6 and TRBJ2-7, with 11 bases that match TRBD2. The CDR3 has 15 residues. The germline V gene has CDR1 SGHVS and CDR2 FNYEAQ. V lost 4 bases to trimming and J lost 3 bases; unmatched junction nucleotides: 5. CDR3 amino acids: CASSSIAGGGYEQYF. CDR3 DNA: TGTGCCAGCAGCTCTATAGCGGGAGGGGGCTACGAGCAGTACTTC.

The CDR3 spells CASSPPSVNEQFF. Here the CDR3 DNA reads TGTGCCAGCTCACCACCCAGCGTCAATGAGCAGTTCTTC. The V gene is TRBV18, the J gene TRBJ2-1; D is ambiguous. Trimming removed 0 bases at V and 6 bases at J, with 6 bases between. The CDR3 is 13 residues long. Germline-derived CDR1 and CDR2 are KGHSH and LQKENI.

The chain employs TRBV5-6 and TRBJ2-2; TRBD1 matches 7 bases. Germline CDR1 is SGHDT and CDR2 is YYEEEE. Germline trimming cut 4 bases from V and 4 bases from J; bases unmatched to any gene: 7. The CDR3 loop spans 15 amino acids. CDR3 nucleotide sequence: TGTGCCAGCAGCCCACCAGGGGGAAGCACCGGGGAGCTGTTTTTT. Its translation: CASSPPGGSTGELFF.

V usage is TRBV28 and J usage is TRBJ2-3, with 8 bases aligning to TRBD1. Trimming removed 5 bases from V and 2 bases from J; junction bases left unmatched: 6. In germline, CDR1 is MDHEN, CDR2 SYDVKM. The CDR3 is 15 amino acids. The DNA of the CDR3 is TGTGCCAGCAGTCCGACAGGGGACAACACAGATACGCAGTATTTT. Its translation: CASSPTGDNTDTQYF.

V and J are TRBV15 and TRBJ2-3; 11 bases map to TRBD2. Germline CDR1 LNHNV, CDR2 YYDKDF (reference sequence). The CDR3 runs 17 residues. V lost 1 base, J lost 6 bases, and 9 bases stayed unmatched. CDR3 nucleotide sequence: TGTGCCACCAGCAGAGTTACTAGCGGGAGACAATCCGATACGCAGTATTTT. Its protein is CATSRVTSGRQSDTQYF.

The rearrangement uses TRBV3-1 (or the pseudogene TRBV3-2) and TRBJ2-3; D unclear. V lost 4 bases and J lost 11, with 19 bases in between. The length of the CDR3 is 14 residues. The germline CDR1 and CDR2 sequences are LGHDT and YNNKEL (reference sequence). In DNA form, the CDR3 reads TGTGCCAGCAGCCGACTCGAGGTCCCTGACGGGCAGTATTTT. This translates into CASSRLEVPDGQYF.

This clone was seen a handful of times. This chain connects TRBV2 to TRBJ1-5, with D hard to call. The CDR3 length is 13 residues. Germline CDR1 and CDR2: SNHLY and FYNNEI. Trimming removed 4 bases from V and 5 bases from J, with 9 bases in between. This CDR3 reads CASSVRGDQPQHF. The DNA of the CDR3 is TGTGCCAGCAGTGTCCGCGGCGATCAGCCCCAGCATTTT. The entire variable domain, with the rest obtained from reference TRBV2 and TRBJ1-5, is as follows: EPEVTQTPSHQVTQMGQEVILRCVPISNHLYFYWYRQILGQKVEFLVSFYNNEISEKSEIFDDQFSVERPDGSNFTLKIRSTKLEDSAMYFCASSVRGDQPQHFGDGTRLSIL.

This chain uses TRBV6-2 or TRBV6-3 with TRBJ1-4, with 10 nucleotides matching TRBD1. With 0 bases clipped from V and 5 bases from J, the junction kept 3 bases outside the gene matches. The V gene's germline CDR1 is MNHEY and CDR2 SVGEGT. The CDR3 consists of 16 residues. This CDR3 reads CASSYSTGGLNEKLFF. CDR3 DNA sequence: TGTGCCAGCAGTTACTCGACAGGGGGCTTGAATGAAAAACTGTTTTTT.

Regarding this clone: The identical CDR3 is also encoded by other nucleotide sequences in the sample. In DNA, the CDR3 is TGTGCCACCAGCAGAGATCGGGGGTCAGAGACCCAGTACTTC. Its translation is CATSRDRGSETQYF. The rearrangement joins TRBV15 to TRBJ2-5; a possible D gene is TRBD2 (6 bases). The CDR3 extends over 14 amino acids. Trimming removed 0 bases at V and 4 bases at J, with 9 bases between. The germline V gene encodes CDR1 LNHNV and CDR2 YYDKDF (reference sequence).

This clone has a handful of counts. The V call is TRBV6-5, the J call TRBJ2-1; maybe TRBD2 (7 bases). The CDR3 is 13 amino acids. CDR1 and CDR2 from the germline V gene are MNHEY and SVGAGI. Trimming left V 8 bases short and J 6 bases short, with 14 bases between. The CDR3, as DNA: TGTGCCAGCCGGGACGGGGGGCTCAATGAGCAGTTCTTC. Encoded protein: CASRDGGLNEQFF.

V usage is TRBV7-2 and J usage is TRBJ1-5; D gene ambiguous. The V gene lost 4 bases and the J gene lost 1 base, with 5 bases spanning the gap. The germline V gene encodes CDR1 SGHTA and CDR2 FQGNSA. CDR3 length equals 13 residues. The CDR3 here is CASSSYSNQPQHF. The CDR3 coding sequence is TGTGCCAGCAGCTCCTACAGCAATCAGCCCCAGCATTTT.

The gene calls are TRBV2 and TRBJ2-1, with 10 bases matching TRBD2. Germline assignment: CDR1 SNHLY and CDR2 FYNNEI. The CDR3 has 13 amino acids. The J segment lost 15 bases and the V segment lost 7 bases, leaving 12 bases of the junction unmatched. In nucleotides, the CDR3 is TGTGCCAGCATTCTCGGGACTAGCGAAAGAAGGTTCTTC. Protein sequence: CASILGTSERRFF.

The V and J genes are TRBV3-1 (or the pseudogene TRBV3-2) and TRBJ2-1; 15 bases fit TRBD2. V shed 4 bases and J 2 bases; nucleotides not matched to a gene: 6. Germline CDR1 and CDR2: LGHDT and YNNKEL (reference sequence). This CDR3 region has 18 residues. The chain's CDR3 is CASSLGLAGGPAYNEQFF. In nucleotides, the CDR3 is TGTGCCAGCAGCCTCGGACTAGCGGGAGGGCCAGCCTACAATGAGCAGTTCTTC.

In its sample, this clone was seen once. J is TRBJ2-3 and V is TRBV5-5; possible D gene TRBD2, 5 bases. The CDR3 loop spans 15 amino acids. In germline, CDR1 is SGHKS, CDR2 YYEKEE (reference sequence). V was clipped by 1 base and J by 4 bases, with 13 bases between them. CDR3 DNA: TGTGCCAGCAGCTTGACTAGAATATCTGCAGATACGCAGTATTTT. It encodes CASSLTRISADTQYF.

In its sample, this clone was seen once. This chain connects TRBV6-1 to TRBJ2-3; TRBD2 aligns across 8 bases. The V gene end was trimmed by 4 bases and the J gene end by 2 bases; junction bases not matched to a gene: 14. The CDR3 length is 18 residues. Germline-derived CDR1 and CDR2 are MNHNS and SASEGT. The CDR3 region is CASSAYPPSGLATDTQYF. CDR3 DNA sequence: TGTGCCAGCAGTGCCTATCCTCCTAGCGGGCTTGCCACAGATACGCAGTATTTT.

This chain links TRBV7-9 with TRBJ2-7, with D possibly being TRBD2 (7 bases). Germline assignment: CDR1 SEHNR and CDR2 FQNEAQ (reference sequence). The CDR3 spans 16 residues. V was cut by 5 bases and J by 6 bases, with 23 bases left in between. The CDR3 sequence is CASSPPPGGAFPEQYF. In nucleotides, the CDR3 is TGTGCCAGCAGCCCCCCCCCTGGGGGGGCTTTTCCCGAGCAGTACTTC. Full variable domain (remainder filled in from reference TRBV7-9 and TRBJ2-7): DTGVSQNPRHKITKRGQNVTFRCDPISEHNRLYWYRQTLGQGPEFLTYFQNEAQLEKSRLLSDRFSAERPKGSFSTLEIQRTEQGDSAMYLCASSPPPGGAFPEQYFGPGTRLTVT.

This CDR3 reads CASQPLAGADTQYF. For the CDR3, the DNA is TGTGCCAGCCAGCCACTAGCGGGAGCGGATACGCAGTATTTT. The rearrangement joins TRBV7-2 to TRBJ2-3; 11 bases map to TRBD2. Looked up from germline, CDR1 is SGHTA and CDR2 is FQGNSA. The CDR3 contains 14 residues. V was pared by 8 bases and J by 6 bases, with 7 bases of the junction left unmatched.

For the CDR3, the DNA is TGTGCCAGCAGTGAAATCTTAGGTAGCGTGGTTAGCACAGATACGCAGTATTTT. Protein sequence: CASSEILGSVVSTDTQYF. V gene TRBV6-1 combines with J gene TRBJ2-3, with a possible D match to TRBD2 (5 bases). The CDR3 is 18 residues long. Germline CDR1 MNHNS, CDR2 SASEGT. Between the trimmed V and J ends, which lost 2 bases and 0 bases, there was a span of 18 bases.